A single T cell receptor beta chain is shown here with its context. As yet, its antigen is unknown. The source of the sample is a study of CD8+ T cells in alopecia areata. At the level of the study: Tofacitinib was taken orally by treated patients, and the dose was 5 to 10 mg twice daily. Study findings and constraints: It was lesional scalp, especially alopecia totalis/universalis, that showed higher clonality than normal scalp.

The CDR3 runs 12 residues. The germline V gene encodes CDR1 SEHNR and CDR2 FQNEAQ (reference sequence). Losses at the gene ends were 6 bases for V and 5 bases for J; bases not matched to a gene: 3. Sequencing templates came from extracted RNA that was reverse transcribed into cDNA. Profiling relied on immunoSEQ multiplex PCR, and the TCRdb table lists in-frame clones only, not all of them. The sample holds 100,000 to 150,000 clones, roughly 50% seen once. The sequenced sample was CD8+ T cells sorted from blood, obtained at week 0. V usage is TRBV7-9 and J usage is TRBJ2-5; 7 bases line up with TRBD1. The TCR was taken from a human donor with alopecia areata. The CDR3 DNA reads as TGTGCCAGCAGTACAGGGGCCGAGACCCAGTACTTC. This translates into CASSTGAETQYF.